Presented here are 13 T cell receptor beta chains from one specimen sequenced in a study of cytomegalovirus exposure and HLA in healthy donors. 60 Vbeta and 13 Jbeta primers were used in PCR. Measured with immunoSEQ multiplex PCR; TCRdb has only the in-frame clones, and not every one. The sample data list over 45,000 clones. The specimen sequenced was PBMCs. These TCRs come from a woman in her forties in good health and CMV-seronegative.

The V gene is TRBV13, the J gene TRBJ1-1, with D possibly TRBD1 on 5 matching bases. V was shortened by 0 bases and J by 1 base, with 6 bases between the two germline ends. The CDR3 consists of 14 residues. Germline CDR1 is PRHDT and CDR2 is FYEKMQ (reference sequence). CDR3 sequence reads: CASSLGQGNTEAFF. DNA for the CDR3: TGTGCCAGCAGCTTAGGGCAGGGGAACACTGAAGCTTTCTTT.

This rearrangement joins TRBV13 to TRBJ2-7; D remains unclear. Per the germline V gene, CDR1 is PRHDT and CDR2 is FYEKMQ (reference sequence). The CDR3 has 11 amino acids. V was clipped by 4 bases and J by 4 bases, with 5 bases between them. The CDR3 loop is CASSSQYEQYF. CDR3 DNA sequence: TGTGCCAGCAGCTCACAGTACGAGCAGTACTTC.

The rearrangement joins TRBV6-1 to TRBJ1-5, with D unresolved. The CDR3 covers 15 residues. Germline CDR1 reads MNHNS; CDR2 reads SASEGT. With 10 bases removed from V and 2 bases from J, the gap between germline ends came to 18 bases. The CDR3 DNA is TGTGCCACACAACTCCCGGCGGATGGCAATCAGCCCCAGCATTTT. It encodes CATQLPADGNQPQHF.

The chain uses TRBV5-6 and TRBJ1-6, with 10 bases aligning to TRBD1. CDR1 SGHDT and CDR2 YYEEEE come from the germline V gene. CDR3 length: 15 residues. Trimming at V came to 2 bases and at J to 11 bases, leaving 7 bases not matched to a gene. DNA of the CDR3: TGTGCCAGCAGCTTACCGGGACAGGGGTTGGCACCCCTCCACTTT. This encodes CASSLPGQGLAPLHF. Full variable domain (outside the CDR3, taken from reference TRBV5-6 and TRBJ1-6): DAGVTQSPTHLIKTRGQQVTLRCSPKSGHDTVSWYQQALGQGPQFIFQYYEEEERQRGNFPDRFSGHQFPNYSSELNVNALLLGDSALYLCASSLPGQGLAPLHFGNGTRLTVT.

The CDR3: CSVEDRPGWQYF. The CDR3 DNA reads as TGCAGCGTTGAAGATCGACCGGGATGGCAGTATTTT. The J gene is TRBJ2-3, the V gene TRBV29-1; tentatively, D is TRBD2 (5 bases). Deletions cut 0 bases from V and 11 bases from J, with 12 bases between. The CDR3 runs to 12 residues. The germline CDR1 and CDR2 sequences are SQVTM and ANQGSEA.

This chain links TRBV7-9 with TRBJ1-2, with 12 bases identical to TRBD1. With V trimmed by 4 bases and J by 6 bases, 12 bases remained unmatched. Looked up from germline, CDR1 is SEHNR and CDR2 is FQNEAQ (reference sequence). CDR3 length: 17 amino acids. Here the CDR3 reads CASSYPTGTGGQDGYTF. The DNA for the CDR3 is TGTGCCAGCAGCTATCCCACCGGGACAGGGGGCCAGGATGGCTACACCTTC.

The rearrangement uses TRBV29-1 and TRBJ2-1; 8 bases align to TRBD2. V gave up 4 bases and J gave up 4 bases; unmatched junction bases: 6. The CDR3 is 14 residues long. The germline gives CDR1 SQVTM, CDR2 ANQGSEA. The CDR3 is CSVVLSGIYNEQFF. CDR3 DNA: TGCAGCGTTGTTCTTAGCGGGATATACAATGAGCAGTTCTTC.

The V call is TRBV7-2, the J call TRBJ2-7; TRBD1 matches 7 bases. Germline V gene data show CDR1 as SGHTA and CDR2 as FQGNSA. The CDR3 runs 14 residues. Germline trimming cut 5 bases from V and 1 base from J; bases unmatched to any gene: 5. CDR3 sequence reads: CASSPDRASYEQYF. The CDR3 DNA follows: TGTGCCAGCAGCCCCGACAGGGCTTCCTACGAGCAGTACTTC.

V is TRBV7-9 and J is TRBJ2-5; 8 bases are shared with TRBD1. The CDR3 is 15 residues long. CDR1 SEHNR and CDR2 FQNEAQ come from the germline V gene (reference sequence). The J segment lost 11 bases and the V segment lost 2 bases, leaving 13 bases of the junction unmatched. The CDR3 DNA reads TGTGCCAGCAGCTTAACCGGGACAGGTTCGGGAGAGCAGTACTTC. Translated, it gives CASSLTGTGSGEQYF.

Regarding this clone: One end of the junction fails to match germline, which may point to a read error. The chain combines TRBV15 with TRBJ2-7; 9 nucleotides align to TRBD1. Per the germline V gene, CDR1 is LNHNV and CDR2 is YYDKDF (reference sequence). The CDR3 loop spans 12 amino acids. The CDR3 reads CATSRGGTGRTF. The CDR3 nucleotides read TGTGCCACCAGCAGAGGAGGGACAGGGAGGACTTTC.

CDR3 sequence: CASTVAGDSYNEQFF. Here the CDR3 DNA reads TGTGCCAGCACCGTAGCGGGTGACTCCTACAATGAGCAGTTCTTC. J is TRBJ2-1 and V is TRBV6-6; TRBD2 agrees at 7 bases. V lost 7 bases and J lost 0; bases outside the gene matches: 6. Germline V gene data show CDR1 as MNHNY and CDR2 as SVGAGI (reference sequence). The CDR3 totals 15 residues.

This rearrangement joins TRBV5-4 to TRBJ2-7; the match to TRBD1 covers 9 bases. J lost 6 bases, V lost 2 bases, and 3 bases had no gene match. The CDR3 runs to 13 residues. Germline V CDR1 and CDR2: SGHNT, YYREEE (reference sequence). The CDR3 nucleotides are TGTGCCAGCAGCTTACAGGGGGCAACCGAGCAGTACTTC. It encodes CASSLQGATEQYF.

This chain joins TRBV11-3 and TRBJ2-7, with D possibly matching TRBD1 (5 bases). Germline CDR1 is SGHNT and CDR2 is YENEEA. Trimming cost V 4 bases and J 7 bases, with 17 bases left between them. The CDR3 has 14 amino acids. CDR3 nucleotide sequence: TGTGCCAGCAGCTCCCTAGAATCGACAGTTGAGCAGTACTTC. Amino acids: CASSSLESTVEQYF.